Described below is a single TCR beta chain sequence and its context. As originally analysed: For nucleated cells, counts were estimated from reference gene primer amplification. Method: immunoSEQ multiplex PCR; TCRdb's copy keeps in-frame clones and lacks some. V and J calls and clone size follow that table, whereas D and trimming were derived from the DNA. Among under 95,000 clones listed, roughly 87% were seen once. Germline CDR1 and CDR2: GTSNPN and SVGIG (reference sequence). Trimming removed 4 bases at V and 2 bases at J, with 6 bases between. This CDR3 comprises 12 residues. The sample originates from a study of blood T cell repertoires in COVID-19. Study information: COVID-19 samples collected from the United States, Italy and Spain covered acute and convalescent phases. From T cells, B-cell-depleted T cells, or PBMCs came the material, which was cDNA or gDNA.

The sequenced sample consisted of peripheral blood. The genes are TRBV30 and TRBJ1-3; maybe TRBD1 (5 bases). The origin of this receptor is a man aged 50-60 years with acute or convalescent COVID-19. The chain's CDR3 is CAWKGTGNTIYF. DNA for the CDR3: TGTGCCTGGAAGGGGACTGGAAACACCATATATTTT.